This record covers a single T cell receptor beta chain. The antigen is undetermined. The sample originates from a study of shared clonotypes between healthy human individuals. The ends were cut back, 0 bases at V and 9 bases at J, with 12 bases in the middle. The CDR3 extends over 14 amino acids. Germline CDR1 SGHDN, CDR2 FVKESK. Study results and limitations: Clonotype sharing among donors was expected to depend on sequencing depth.

Here immunoSEQ multiplex PCR was the method, and the copy in TCRdb shows in-frame clones only, minus some. The sample consists of about 490,000 clones, 70% to 80% of them appearing once. Sequencing was performed on PBMCs. The receptor's source is a woman in her 40s in good health. Some clones in this sample may be carry-over from other donors' samples. This chain links TRBV14 with TRBJ2-1, with D hard to call. CDR3 sequence reads: CASSQDWGPGEQFF. The CDR3 coding sequence is TGTGCCAGCAGCCAAGATTGGGGTCCAGGTGAGCAGTTCTTC.